Below are 12 T cell receptor beta chains sequenced from a single sample in a study of tumor-infiltrating lymphocytes in primary liver carcinoma. Unsorted bulk tissue (roughly 17-33 mg) underwent RNA and DNA co-extraction. TCR beta cDNA was made from around 460 ng total RNA with a constant-region primer. Amplification in three nested multiplex PCR rounds with slightly modified ARM-PCR gave rise to TCR beta libraries. The two initial PCR rounds, about 9 cycles each, used TRBV1-TRBV30 forward and C-beta reverse primers. TCRdb redid the calling of the multiplex PCR reads with MiXCR, one entry per CDR3 protein. The sample has 95,000 to 100,000 distinct CDR3 sequences, under 70% seen once. The sequenced material came from liver tumor tissue from sampling region 2. Subset here: tumor region T2, inferior pole. The receptors were sampled from a woman aged 55-69 years with primary liver carcinoma and hepatitis B virus infection.

The chain recombines TRBV23-1 with TRBJ2-6; D could derive from TRBD1 or TRBD2 (5 bases each). TRBV23-1 is identified as an open reading frame with a role that is uncertain. Trimming stripped 2 bases from V and 1 base from J, with 18 bases between. This CDR3 has 19 residues. Written as DNA, the CDR3 is TGCGCCAGCAGTCAAGTTAGGGACCCCAATCAATCTGGGGCCAACGTCCTGACTTTC. Protein sequence: CASSQVRDPNQSGANVLTF.

About this clonotype: Just one base apart from a much larger clone, this may be a read error. The CDR3 end shows no conserved phenylalanine or tryptophan, and so a read error is likely. V and J are TRBV5-1 and TRBJ2-5; D is possibly TRBD1 (5 bases). This CDR3 is 15 amino acids long. Germline V gene data show CDR1 as SGHRS and CDR2 as YFSETQ. Between the trimmed V and J ends, which lost 4 bases and 9 bases, there was a span of 22 bases. The CDR3 is CASSRGLLSQGAQYL. CDR3 nucleotide sequence: TGCGCCAGCAGCCGTGGCCTCTTGAGCCAAGGGGCCCAGTACCTC.

This clonotype has a single count. No conserved phenylalanine or tryptophan is present at the end of the CDR3, so a read error is the likely explanation. The chain uses TRBV6-5 and TRBJ2-6; D might be TRBD1 (6 bases). Germline V CDR1 and CDR2: MNHEY, SVGAGI. The CDR3 consists of 15 residues. As DNA, the CDR3 is TGTGCCAGTAGTTCTCGGACAGCTGGGGCCAACGTCCTGACTATC. Its protein product is CASSSRTAGANVLTI.

The genes are TRBV5-1 and TRBJ2-5; 8 nucleotides match TRBD1. The CDR3 length is 12 residues. Looked up from germline, CDR1 is SGHRS and CDR2 is YFSETQ. With 6 bases clipped from V and 12 bases from J, the junction kept 10 bases outside the gene matches. The CDR3: CASNTDRALKYF. CDR3 sequence (DNA): TGCGCCAGCAACACGGACAGGGCCCTCAAGTACTTC.

Comments on this clonotype: One end of the junction does not line up with germline, which may come from a read error. The chain joins TRBV5-4 to TRBJ1-2, with 8 bases lining up with TRBD1. The CDR3 extends over 15 amino acids. Per the germline V gene, CDR1 is SGHNT and CDR2 is YYREEE (reference sequence). The CDR3 spells CANSEPTGGGYGYTF. CDR3 coding DNA: TGTGCCAACAGCGAACCCACAGGGGGGGGCTATGGCTACACCTTC.

Many counts were recorded for this clonotype. The rearrangement uses TRBV5-6 and TRBJ2-7; 7 bases match TRBD1. The CDR3 length is 13 residues. Germline CDR1 reads SGHDT; CDR2 reads YYEEEE. V gave up 0 bases and J gave up 5 bases; unmatched junction bases: 2. CDR3 in DNA: TGTGCCAGCAGCTTGGTCAGGGGGAACGAGCAGTACTTC. It translates to CASSLVRGNEQYF.

A word on this clonotype: Its ends do not fully match the called genes, so a read error is possible. The V gene is TRBV11-2, the J gene TRBJ2-1, with 12 bases that match TRBD2. The CDR3 sequence is 13 residues long. From germline, CDR1 is SGHAT and CDR2 FQNNGV. The DNA for the CDR3 is TGTGCTAGCAGCTGGACTAGCGGGGTAGAGCAGTCCTTC. Its protein is CASSWTSGVEQSF. The full variable domain, with the rest looked up from reference TRBV11-2 and TRBJ2-1, is EAGVAQSPRYKIIEKRQSVAFWCNPISGHATLYWYQQILGQGPKLLIQFQNNGVVDDSQLPKDRFSAERLKGVDSTLKIQPAKLEDSAVYLCASSWTSGVEQSFGPGTRLTVL.

This clonotype was seen at least ten times. V gene TRBV6-1 combines with J gene TRBJ2-1; the D gene is possibly TRBD2 (5 bases). The CDR3 has 16 amino acids. V gave up 4 bases and J gave up 0 bases, with 13 bases separating them. Germline loops: CDR1 MNHNS, CDR2 SASEGT. In DNA, the CDR3 is TGTGCCAGCAGTGGAAGGACTTTTCGCTCCTACAATGAGCAGTTCTTC. It specifies CASSGRTFRSYNEQFF.

V gene TRBV29-1 combines with J gene TRBJ2-7; TRBD2 matches 10 bases. CDR3 size: 12 residues. CDR1 is SQVTM and CDR2 is ANQGSEA in the germline V gene. J gave up 3 bases and V 8 bases, and 4 bases lay outside the gene matches. The DNA for the CDR3 is TGCAGCACACTAGCGGGGTTCTACGAGCAGTACTTC. It codes for CSTLAGFYEQYF.

The J gene is TRBJ1-5, the V gene TRBV6-2 or TRBV6-3, with D perhaps matching TRBD1 (5 bases). This CDR3 is built from 15 residues. V lost 9 bases and J 3 bases, leaving 18 bases between the germline ends. CDR1 MNHEY and CDR2 SVGEGT come from the germline V gene. This CDR3 is CASSNSGRDNQPQHF. CDR3 DNA: TGTGCCAGTAGTAACTCGGGGCGAGACAATCAGCCCCAGCATTTT.

The chain carries TRBV12-3 or TRBV12-4 and TRBJ2-2; possibly TRBD2 for D (6 bases). The CDR3 contains 13 residues. The CDR3 protein is CGTWLAITVGLFF. CDR3 nucleotide sequence: TGTGGCACCTGGCTAGCGATCACCGTGGGGCTGTTTTTT.

Remarks on this clonotype: One end of the junction varies from germline; a read error may be responsible. The V and J genes are TRBV13 and TRBJ2-5; D perhaps matches TRBD1 (7 bases). The CDR3 has 18 amino acids. The germline V gene encodes CDR1 PRHDT and CDR2 FYEKMQ (reference sequence). CDR3 in amino acids: CASSSDPDRQGGKETHYF. CDR3 DNA: TGTGCCAGCAGCTCCGATCCGGACCGTCAGGGGGGTAAAGAGACCCATTACTTC.